Shown below are 30 T cell receptor beta chains from a single sample sequenced in a study of blood T cell repertoires in COVID-19. Data came from immunoSEQ multiplex PCR; TCRdb stores just in-frame clones and leaves some out. The profile covers 110,000 to 150,000 clones, with about 87% appearing a single time and 1.7% taken by the ten largest. Source material: peripheral blood. These receptors were taken from a woman aged 50 to 60 with acute or convalescent COVID-19.

There are a few counts of this clone. This chain links TRBV5-1 with TRBJ2-5, with D possibly being TRBD1 (5 bases). V lost 0 bases and J lost 4, with 10 bases in between. The CDR3 runs 14 residues. CDR1 and CDR2 (germline): SGHRS, YFSETQ. CDR3 DNA: TGCGCCAGCAGCTTGGGGGGCGTAAGAGAGACCCAGTACTTC. Translation: CASSLGGVRETQYF.

The chain links TRBV3-1 (or the pseudogene TRBV3-2) to TRBJ2-7; D unclear. CDR3 length: 11 amino acids. Germline V gives CDR1 LGHDT, CDR2 YNNKEL (reference sequence). Trimming took off 4 bases at V and 3 bases at J, with 4 bases between the two ends. The CDR3 protein is CASSLNYEQYF. CDR3 nucleotides: TGTGCCAGCAGCCTCAACTACGAGCAGTACTTC.

The rearrangement links TRBV6-5 to TRBJ2-7; 7 bases align to TRBD2. This CDR3 has 13 amino acids. Germline trimming cut 11 bases from V and 7 bases from J; bases unmatched to any gene: 14. CDR1 is MNHEY, CDR2 SVGAGI, per germline. The chain's CDR3 is CASRRGVPGEQYF. Written as DNA, the CDR3 is TGTGCCTCCCGCCGGGGGGTCCCGGGGGAGCAGTACTTC.

The chain joins TRBV7-6 to TRBJ2-5; 7 positions agree with TRBD1. Losses at the gene ends were 7 bases for V and 4 bases for J; bases not matched to a gene: 6. Looked up from germline, CDR1 is SGHVS and CDR2 is FNYEAQ. The CDR3 has 13 amino acids. DNA of the CDR3: TGTGCCAGCATAAGACAGGGAGCAGAGACCCAGTACTTC. This translates into CASIRQGAETQYF.

V and J are TRBV19 and TRBJ2-4; 7 bases line up with TRBD1. After removal of 5 bases from V and 1 base from J, the junction contained 8 bases not matched to a gene. The germline V gene encodes CDR1 LNHDA and CDR2 SQIVND (reference sequence). This CDR3 comprises 16 residues. The CDR3 protein is CASSSTGSVAKNIQYF. For the CDR3, the DNA is TGTGCCAGTAGTTCGACAGGGTCGGTGGCCAAAAACATTCAGTACTTC.

The chain links TRBV5-1 to TRBJ2-3, with D tentatively TRBD2 (6 bases). The CDR3 length is 13 residues. Trimming removed 4 bases from V and 3 bases from J, with 9 bases in between. Germline CDR1 SGHRS, CDR2 YFSETQ. This CDR3 reads CASSTAGTDTQYF. The CDR3 nucleotides are TGCGCCAGCAGCACGGCGGGGACAGATACGCAGTATTTT.

V is TRBV5-1 and J is TRBJ1-1; D call uncertain. The CDR3 extends over 12 amino acids. The germline V gene encodes CDR1 SGHRS and CDR2 YFSETQ. Trimming left V 6 bases short and J 8 bases short, with 14 bases between. This CDR3 is CASNSPTEEAFF. In DNA, the CDR3 is TGCGCCAGCAACTCCCCCACCGAGGAAGCTTTCTTT.

The chain links TRBV2 to TRBJ2-3, with D tentatively TRBD2 (6 bases). The CDR3 has 15 residues. Germline CDR1 reads SNHLY; CDR2 reads FYNNEI. Trimming left V 6 bases short and J 1 base short, with 14 bases between. The CDR3 protein is CASRKAGTRTDTQYF. The CDR3 bases are TGTGCCAGCAGGAAGGCGGGAACCCGCACAGATACGCAGTATTTT.

This clone was counted a single time. The chain couples TRBV13 to TRBJ2-7; D perhaps matches TRBD2 (6 bases). The CDR3 loop spans 14 amino acids. The germline gives CDR1 PRHDT, CDR2 FYEKMQ (reference sequence). Trimming shortened V by 4 bases and J by 2 bases, and 12 bases separated the two germline ends. The CDR3 loop is CASSSTRRAYEQYF. CDR3 DNA: TGTGCCAGCAGCTCGACTAGGAGGGCCTACGAGCAGTACTTC.

The rearrangement joins TRBV6-1 to TRBJ1-4, with 10 bases identical to TRBD1. Per the germline V gene, CDR1 is MNHNS and CDR2 is SASEGT. After removal of 5 bases from V and 5 bases from J, the junction contained 5 bases not matched to a gene. The length of the CDR3 is 15 residues. The CDR3 is CASSSGQGENEKLFF. In nucleotides, the CDR3 is TGTGCCAGCAGTTCTGGACAGGGGGAGAATGAAAAACTGTTTTTT.

V is TRBV14 and J is TRBJ1-2; perhaps TRBD1 as D (5 bases). V was clipped by 1 base and J by 4 bases, with 13 bases between them. The CDR3 is made up of 15 amino acids. The germline gives CDR1 SGHDN, CDR2 FVKESK. In DNA form, the CDR3 reads TGTGCCAGCAGCCAAGTTGGGCAGGGTAGCTATGGCTACACCTTC. This codes for CASSQVGQGSYGYTF.

There are a few counts of this clone. The CDR3 DNA reads as TGTGCCAGCAGCCAAGATCTTAACAGCATGATCTATGGCTACACCTTC. Translating gives CASSQDLNSMIYGYTF. This chain joins TRBV3-1 (or the pseudogene TRBV3-2) and TRBJ1-2, with D uncertain. The V gene's germline CDR1 is LGHDT and CDR2 YNNKEL (reference sequence). The CDR3 covers 16 residues. V shed 0 bases and J shed 4 bases, with 15 bases lying between them.

This clone was counted a few times. The CDR3 DNA reads as TGTGCCACCCGGACTAGCGGCAACTACGAGCAGTACTTC. This encodes CATRTSGNYEQYF. This chain uses TRBV5-8 with TRBJ2-7, with 10 positions matching TRBD2. Germline-derived CDR1 and CDR2 are SGHTS and YDEGEE. This CDR3 spans 13 amino acids. J was trimmed by 3 bases and V by 9 bases; bases with no gene match: 6.

The J gene is TRBJ1-1, the V gene TRBV6-5; 9 positions match TRBD1. The trim removed 8 bases at V and 4 bases at J, leaving 2 bases unmatched. CDR1 and CDR2 from the germline V gene are MNHEY and SVGAGI. The CDR3 totals 12 residues. The CDR3 is CASGTGFTEAFF. The CDR3 DNA is TGTGCCAGCGGGACAGGGTTCACTGAAGCTTTCTTT.

This chain joins TRBV4-1 and TRBJ2-7; 9 bases are a match to TRBD1. CDR3 length: 15 residues. CDR1 and CDR2 (germline): MGHRA, YSYEKL. Unmatched junction bases numbered 9, after V lost 5 bases and J lost 4 bases. The CDR3 sequence: CASSGLGQGRYEQYF. CDR3 coding DNA: TGCGCCAGCAGCGGGCTAGGACAGGGGAGGTACGAGCAGTACTTC.

CDR3 protein: CASQGATNEKLFF. DNA of the CDR3: TGTGCCAGCCAGGGTGCAACTAATGAAAAACTGTTTTTT. The genes are TRBV28 and TRBJ1-4, with a weak D call TRBD1 (5 bases). Germline lookup yields CDR1 MDHEN and CDR2 SYDVKM. CDR3 size: 13 residues. Trimming stripped 8 bases from V and 0 bases from J, with 7 bases between.

V usage is TRBV12-3 or TRBV12-4 and J usage is TRBJ1-5; no clear D. The CDR3 runs 12 residues. Trimming stripped 8 bases from V and 11 bases from J, with 16 bases between. The CDR3 region is CASRGTYGAQHF. For the CDR3, the DNA is TGTGCCAGCCGGGGTACCTATGGGGCCCAGCATTTT.

The rearrangement links TRBV3-1 (or the pseudogene TRBV3-2) to TRBJ1-2; D gene uncertain. CDR3 length: 14 residues. V dropped 0 bases and J dropped 8 bases, with 13 bases sitting between them. The germline V gene has CDR1 LGHDT and CDR2 YNNKEL (reference sequence). The CDR3 region has the DNA TGTGCCAGCAGCCAAGATAGCGGGAGGTCGGGCTACACCTTC. Protein product: CASSQDSGRSGYTF.

This chain connects TRBV6-5 to TRBJ2-5; weak D call: TRBD1 (6 bases). The CDR3 extends over 15 amino acids. Trimming shortened V by 7 bases and J by 1 base, and 16 bases separated the two germline ends. Germline V gives CDR1 MNHEY, CDR2 SVGAGI. The CDR3 region has the DNA TGTGCCAGCACCTTATTACAGGGAGCCCAAGAGACCCAGTACTTC. Translated: CASTLLQGAQETQYF.

The V and J genes are TRBV14 and TRBJ2-7, with D tentatively TRBD1 (7 bases). Germline CDR1 reads SGHDN; CDR2 reads FVKESK. CDR3 length: 16 residues. Trimming pared 3 bases from V and 0 bases from J, leaving 15 bases between. The CDR3 loop is CASSQGGQKSSYEQYF. The CDR3 nucleotides are TGTGCCAGCAGCCAGGGGGGACAGAAAAGCTCCTACGAGCAGTACTTC.

The chain is built from TRBV15 and TRBJ1-5; D is possibly TRBD1 (6 bases). The germline gives CDR1 LNHNV, CDR2 YYDKDF (reference sequence). The CDR3 length is 17 residues. Trimming cost V 4 bases and J 5 bases, with 21 bases left between them. The CDR3 loop reads CATSNPLYQGLDQPQHF. The CDR3 nucleotides are TGTGCCACCAGCAATCCCCTATATCAGGGGTTGGATCAGCCCCAGCATTTT.

The CDR3: CSVARDRGFNEQFF. DNA of the CDR3: TGCAGCGTTGCCCGGGACAGGGGTTTCAATGAGCAGTTCTTC. The chain links TRBV29-1 to TRBJ2-1; TRBD1 matches 10 bases. The germline gives CDR1 SQVTM, CDR2 ANQGSEA. This CDR3 is 14 amino acids long. V lost 4 bases and J lost 6; bases outside the gene matches: 6.

In its sample, this clone was seen once. The chain employs TRBV2 and TRBJ1-6, with a weak D call TRBD1 (6 bases). The V and J ends lost 9 bases and 3 bases respectively, with 15 bases between them. The CDR3 has 15 residues. CDR1 and CDR2 from the germline V gene are SNHLY and FYNNEI. CDR3 in amino acids: CASGGGANYNSPLHF. Written as DNA, the CDR3 is TGTGCCAGTGGCGGGGGGGCGAACTATAATTCACCCCTCCACTTT.

This clone was seen only once. This chain connects TRBV5-1 to TRBJ2-2, with D possibly being TRBD2 (5 bases). V was trimmed by 4 bases and J by 9 bases, leaving 19 bases between them. The CDR3 runs 15 residues. Germline assignment: CDR1 SGHRS and CDR2 YFSETQ. CDR3 nucleotide sequence: TGCGCCAGCAGCGCCCTAGCCCCTATTACTAGGGAGCTGTTTTTT. Translating gives CASSALAPITRELFF.

The chain combines TRBV11-3 with TRBJ2-7, with D perhaps matching TRBD2 (6 bases). The CDR3 contains 14 residues. The germline V gene has CDR1 SGHNT and CDR2 YENEEA. The ends were cut back, 1 base at V and 6 bases at J, with 13 bases in the middle. The DNA of the CDR3 is TGTGCCAGCAGCTTAGGACTAGGTCCCTCCGAGCAGTACTTC. Encoded protein: CASSLGLGPSEQYF.

The chain has TRBV9 and TRBJ2-7; D remains unclear. Between the trimmed V and J ends, which lost 0 bases and 6 bases, there was a span of 16 bases. The CDR3 length is 15 residues. Germline CDR1 and CDR2: SGDLS and YYNGEE. CDR3 coding DNA: TGTGCCAGCAGCGTAGGCCCATCTTGGAGTGGCGAGCAGTACTTC. Encoded protein: CASSVGPSWSGEQYF.

The gene calls are TRBV9 and TRBJ1-4; TRBD1 is a possible D gene (5 bases). This CDR3 is 14 amino acids long. CDR1 and CDR2 (germline): SGDLS, YYNGEE. Between the trimmed V and J ends, which lost 4 bases and 2 bases, there was a span of 9 bases. This CDR3 reads CASSLGGTNEKLFF. The CDR3 region has the DNA TGTGCCAGCAGCCTCGGGGGGACTAATGAAAAACTGTTTTTT.

This rearrangement joins TRBV6-5 to TRBJ1-5; 7 positions match TRBD1. With V trimmed by 2 bases and J by 5 bases, 6 bases remained unmatched. The V gene's germline CDR1 is MNHEY and CDR2 SVGAGI. The length of the CDR3 is 15 residues. The CDR3 bases are TGTGCCAGCAGTTACGGGGACAGTGGGGATCAGCCCCAGCATTTT. Amino acids: CASSYGDSGDQPQHF.

CDR3: CASSINTRGGEKLFF. In nucleotides, the CDR3 is TGTGCCAGTAGTATTAATACGAGAGGGGGCGAAAAACTGTTTTTT. V is TRBV19 and J is TRBJ1-4; 7 bases map to TRBD1. Germline CDR1 LNHDA, CDR2 SQIVND (reference sequence). Trimming removed 3 bases from V and 8 bases from J; junction bases left unmatched: 9. The CDR3 has 15 residues.

The chain links TRBV5-1 to TRBJ1-1; 8 positions agree with TRBD1. The CDR3 is made up of 14 amino acids. The ends lost 0 bases at V and 6 bases at J; junction bases unmatched: 4. CDR1 is SGHRS, CDR2 YFSETQ, per germline. The CDR3 loop reads CASSLAATGAEAFF. The CDR3, as DNA: TGCGCCAGCAGCTTGGCCGCGACAGGGGCTGAAGCTTTCTTT. Looking up the rest from reference TRBV5-1 and TRBJ1-1 gives the full variable domain: KAGVTQTPRYLIKTRGQQVTLSCSPISGHRSVSWYQQTPGQGLQFLFEYFSETQRNKGNFPGRFSGRQFSNSRSEMNVSTLELGDSALYLCASSLAATGAEAFFGQGTRLTVV.